The source of this T cell receptor (beta chain) is a study of naive and memory T cell subsets. Notes on the study in general: There was no ground truth to check naive and memory subset results.

This clonotype was seen many times. The antigen is undetermined. Cells stained for CD3, CD4, CD8, CD45RA, CD27 and viability were sorted into four CD45RA/CD27 subsets. Effector memory cells were sorted as CD45RA-CD27-, EMRA cells as CD45RA+CD27-. Both TRBC1 and TRBC2 were covered by a beta constant-region primer of two equimolar oligonucleotides. Ligated cDNA was amplified by four rounds of PCR with nested alpha and beta constant-region primers and SP2. TCRdb passed the UMI-ligation and nested PCR reads through MiXCR, listing each CDR3 protein once. The table records 1,400 or so distinct CDR3 sequences, around 7.4% of them present only once. The clonotype originates from a human donor in good health. The specimen was CD8+ TEMRA cells from blood. Subset noted: effector memory re-expressing CD45RA, CD45RA+ CD27-.

CDR3 sequence: CASSSTLRGDDTEAFF. The DNA of the CDR3 is TGTGCCAGCAGTTCTACCCTCCGAGGAGATGACACTGAAGCTTTCTTT. The chain links TRBV28 to TRBJ1-1; the D is unclear. V was cut by 4 bases and J by 3 bases, with 18 bases left in between. CDR1 and CDR2 (germline): MDHEN, SYDVKM. This CDR3 is 16 amino acids long.